This T cell receptor (beta chain) was captured by sequencing in a study of blood T cell repertoires in COVID-19. About the research overall: The United States, Italy and Spain supplied acute and convalescent COVID-19 samples.

Measured with immunoSEQ multiplex PCR; TCRdb has only the in-frame clones, and not every one. The top ten hold approximately 4.6% of the sample, which has tens of thousands of clones, more than 80% seen once. Germline CDR1 is LGHNA and CDR2 is YSLEER. The CDR3 loop spans 15 amino acids. Trimming took 0 bases from V and 5 from J, leaving 11 bases between them. The TCR sequence derives from an older man with acute or convalescent COVID-19. The chain combines TRBV4-3 with TRBJ1-5; no firm D call. The sequencing input was peripheral blood. DNA for the CDR3: TGCGCCAGCAGCCAAGAATACTCAGGATATCAGCCCCAGCATTTT. Amino acid sequence: CASSQEYSGYQPQHF.